These 5 T cell receptor beta chains originate from one sample sequenced in a study of early T cells in non-severe SARS-CoV-2 infection. TCRdb called the 5' RACE reads again in MiXCR, with one record for every CDR3 protein. This table holds fewer than 80,000 distinct CDR3 sequences, around 14% found once. What was sequenced was whole blood. The receptors were gathered from an adult who was a healthcare worker with PCR-confirmed SARS-CoV-2 infection or an uninfected control (not recorded which).

The chain recombines TRBV2 with TRBJ2-1, with 8 bases aligning to TRBD1. The trim removed 7 bases at V and 6 bases at J, leaving 14 bases unmatched. Germline values: CDR1 SNHLY, CDR2 FYNNEI. This CDR3 contains 16 residues. CDR3 nucleotides: TGTGCCAGCACCGGACTAATGGCGGGGACAGGCAATGAGCAGTTCTTC. Translating it yields CASTGLMAGTGNEQFF.

The genes are TRBV7-2 and TRBJ2-7; tentative D call: TRBD2 (6 bases). Germline CDR1 and CDR2: SGHTA and FQGNSA. The V end lost 0 bases, the J end lost 5 bases, and 14 bases lay between the germline ends. The CDR3 runs to 15 residues. CDR3 amino acids: CASSLAGLARNEQYF. CDR3 coding DNA: TGTGCCAGCAGCTTAGCGGGCCTAGCGAGAAACGAGCAGTACTTC.

This chain uses TRBV3-1 with TRBJ1-1; 8 bases match TRBD1. The CDR3 has 14 amino acids. The germline gives CDR1 LGHDT, CDR2 YNNKEL (reference sequence). The trim removed 3 bases at V and 6 bases at J, leaving 6 bases unmatched. The CDR3 sequence is CASSHTTGVAEAFF. CDR3 DNA: TGTGCCAGCAGCCATACGACAGGGGTCGCTGAAGCTTTCTTT.

This clonotype was observed many times. V and J are TRBV7-3 and TRBJ2-2, with TRBD2 as a possible D gene (6 bases). The CDR3 has 17 amino acids. The germline V and J ends were trimmed by 5 bases and 2 bases, with 18 bases remaining between them. Germline lookup yields CDR1 SGHTA and CDR2 FQGTGA. The CDR3 loop reads CASSPQSGRVNTGELFF. CDR3 DNA: TGTGCCAGCAGCCCCCAGTCCGGGAGAGTTAACACCGGGGAGCTGTTTTTT.

This clonotype appeared many times. V usage is TRBV12-3 or TRBV12-4 and J usage is TRBJ1-5; tentative D call: TRBD1 (5 bases). There are 14 residues in the CDR3. Trimming left V 5 bases short and J 7 bases short, with 15 bases between. This CDR3 is CASSPGGPGQPQHF. The CDR3 coding sequence is TGTGCCAGCAGTCCCGGGGGTCCTGGGCAGCCCCAGCATTTT.